Following are 21 T cell receptor beta chains from one sample sequenced in a study of T cells in Graves' hyperthyroidism and ophthalmopathy. Researchers took RNA transcripts and amplified the TCR beta CDR3 regions from them. The primer set for the first-round RT-PCR of the TCR CDR3 was HTBI. TCRdb used MiXCR to reprocess the multiplex PCR reads, holding one entry per CDR3 protein. The table shows over 700,000 distinct CDR3 sequences, with 35% to 40% occurring only once. Sequencing was performed on blood. Receptors were obtained from a man aged 18 to 35 with Graves' hyperthyroidism.

On this clonotype: It may be a read error: a sequence one base away is much more abundant. V and J are TRBV2 and TRBJ1-1; D is possibly TRBD1 (6 bases). The V gene lost 2 bases and the J gene lost 4 bases, with 17 bases spanning the gap. The CDR3 covers 16 residues. Germline values: CDR1 SNHLY, CDR2 FYNNEI. This CDR3 reads CASSEWTAGLSTEAFF. DNA of the CDR3: TGTGCCAGCAGTGAATGGACAGCGGGCTTGAGCACTGAAGCTTTCTTT. The full variable domain, with the rest looked up from reference TRBV2 and TRBJ1-1, is EPEVTQTPSHQVTQMGQEVILRCVPISNHLYFYWYRQILGQKVEFLVSFYNNEISEKSEIFDDQFSVERPDGSNFTLKIRSTKLEDSAMYFCASSEWTAGLSTEAFFGQGTRLTVV.

The rearrangement joins TRBV18 to TRBJ1-1, with a possible D match to TRBD1 (6 bases). Germline assignment: CDR1 KGHSH and CDR2 LQKENI. This CDR3 has 15 amino acids. V lost 0 bases and J 4 bases, leaving 12 bases between the germline ends. CDR3 coding DNA: TGTGCCAGCTCACCACCGGGGGCATCAGGCACTGAAGCTTTCTTT. This gives the protein CASSPPGASGTEAFF.

This clonotype has at least ten counts. V and J are TRBV13 and TRBJ1-1; weak D call: TRBD1 (6 bases). Germline V CDR1 and CDR2: PRHDT, FYEKMQ (reference sequence). The CDR3 sequence is 13 residues long. Trimming took off 3 bases at V and 5 bases at J, with 10 bases between the two ends. The CDR3 is CASSFSGATEAFF. As DNA, the CDR3 is TGTGCCAGCAGCTTTTCAGGGGCTACTGAAGCTTTCTTT.

The chain joins TRBV15 to TRBJ2-6; D is unresolved. Trimming removed 0 bases at V and 8 bases at J, with 2 bases between. CDR3 length: 12 residues. The germline V gene has CDR1 LNHNV and CDR2 YYDKDF (reference sequence). The CDR3, as DNA: TGTGCCACCAGCAGAGAACCCAACGTCCTGACTTTC. The encoded protein is CATSREPNVLTF.

The chain is built from TRBV29-1 and TRBJ1-2, with D unclear. The CDR3 is 15 residues long. V lost 4 bases and J 3 bases, leaving 18 bases between the germline ends. Germline V CDR1 and CDR2: SQVTM, ANQGSEA. The CDR3 DNA is TGCAGCGTTGCCGAGAACACCGGGGAAGACTATGGCTACACCTTC. Amino acids: CSVAENTGEDYGYTF.

Concerning this clonotype itself: A much larger clone lies one base from this, so it may be a read error. The missing conserved phenylalanine or tryptophan at the end of this CDR3 makes a read error likely. This chain uses TRBV10-3 with TRBJ1-1; D remains ambiguous. Germline V gives CDR1 ENHRY, CDR2 SYGVKD. The CDR3 runs to 13 residues. The CDR3 sequence: CAIGEGLRTEAFL. Here the CDR3 DNA reads TGTGCCATCGGTGAGGGTTTACGGACTGAAGCTTTCCTT.

This chain connects TRBV10-3 to TRBJ1-4; D is unclear. This CDR3 is 14 amino acids long. CDR1 and CDR2 (germline): ENHRY, SYGVKD. Trimming stripped 10 bases from V and 11 bases from J, with 23 bases between. DNA of the CDR3: TGTGCCACCCAATTTAGCGGGATGGAAGAGAAACTGTTTTTT. Its translation is CATQFSGMEEKLFF.

The rearrangement joins TRBV2 to TRBJ1-5, with D possibly TRBD1 on 6 matching bases. The V gene lost 7 bases and the J gene lost 14 bases, with 15 bases spanning the gap. This CDR3 contains 11 residues. Germline V lookup: CDR1 SNHLY, CDR2 FYNNEI. The CDR3 coding sequence is TGTGCCAGCACCGGGACAACCTACGAGCATTTT. Translating it yields CASTGTTYEHF.

A note on this clonotype: Germline and junction disagree at one end, which may indicate a read error. This sequence joins TRBV9 and TRBJ2-2; the match to TRBD2 covers 8 bases. Germline loops: CDR1 SGDLS, CDR2 YYNGEE. This CDR3 has 16 amino acids. The CDR3 DNA reads as TGCGCCAGCAGCCCCTTCCGGGGGGGAGAGACCGGGGAGCTGTTTTTT. Encoded protein: CASSPFRGGETGELFF.

The chain combines TRBV10-3 with TRBJ1-5, with 8 nucleotides matching TRBD1. CDR1 is ENHRY, CDR2 SYGVKD, per germline. CDR3 size: 20 residues. Trimming removed 10 bases from V and 2 bases from J; junction bases left unmatched: 25. As DNA, the CDR3 is TGTGCCAGCTCACCGCCTTCGGGGCAGGGGGCCGCCCTGGGCAATCAGCCCCAGCATTTT. The encoded protein is CASSPPSGQGAALGNQPQHF.

This clonotype has ten or more counts. The chain combines TRBV7-2 with TRBJ1-1; 9 nucleotides align to TRBD1. V was pared by 3 bases and J by 11 bases, with 7 bases of the junction left unmatched. CDR3 length equals 13 residues. The germline CDR1 and CDR2 sequences are SGHTA and FQGNSA. CDR3 in amino acids: CASSFQTGGKAFF. In nucleotides, the CDR3 is TGTGCCAGCAGCTTTCAGACAGGGGGAAAGGCTTTCTTT.

This clonotype was found many times. Written as DNA, the CDR3 is TGCAGTGCTAGAGATGTATGGGTAGGGGCCAACGTCCTGACTTTC. This codes for CSARDVWVGANVLTF. The chain uses TRBV20-1 and TRBJ2-6; no clear D gene. The germline V and J ends were trimmed by 0 bases and 4 bases, with 10 bases remaining between them. The CDR3 loop spans 15 amino acids. Looked up from germline, CDR1 is DFQATT and CDR2 is SNEGSKA (reference sequence).

This clonotype showed up many times. V and J are TRBV19 and TRBJ1-2, with a weak D call TRBD1 (6 bases). The CDR3 is 14 residues long. In germline, CDR1 is LNHDA, CDR2 SQIVND (reference sequence). V dropped 1 base and J dropped 3 bases, with 9 bases sitting between them. The CDR3 is CASSIGNRDYGYTF. The DNA of the CDR3 is TGTGCCAGTAGTATAGGAAACAGGGACTATGGCTACACCTTC.

This clonotype was counted ten times or more. The chain couples TRBV7-6 to TRBJ1-6, with D unresolved. Trimming removed 5 bases from V and 6 bases from J, with 14 bases in between. CDR3 length: 15 amino acids. CDR1 is SGHVS, CDR2 FNYEAQ, per germline. CDR3 DNA: TGTGCCAGCAGCCAGGAGAGCTTTCTTAATTCACCCCTCCACTTT. This gives the protein CASSQESFLNSPLHF.

V is TRBV11-2 and J is TRBJ2-2; D is unresolved. This CDR3 has 13 amino acids. V lost 2 bases, J lost 8 bases, and 9 bases lay in between. Germline V gene lookup returns CDR1 SGHAT and CDR2 FQNNGV. In DNA, the CDR3 is TGTGCCAGCAGCTTATACAACCAGGGGGAGCTGTTTTTT. Translating gives CASSLYNQGELFF.

This clonotype has a count of ten or more. The rearrangement uses TRBV10-3 and TRBJ2-7; D not resolved. Deletions cut 5 bases from V and 1 base from J, with 12 bases between. Germline lookup yields CDR1 ENHRY and CDR2 SYGVKD. The CDR3 covers 14 residues. The CDR3 loop reads CAISPGLRSYEQYF. CDR3 nucleotide sequence: TGTGCCATCAGTCCCGGCTTGAGATCCTACGAGCAGTACTTC.

This clonotype was seen at least ten times. V gene TRBV29-1 combines with J gene TRBJ1-1; the D is unclear. Per germline, CDR1 SQVTM and CDR2 ANQGSEA. This CDR3 has 13 amino acids. The V gene lost 2 bases and the J gene lost 2 bases, with 9 bases spanning the gap. CDR3 loop: CSVETALNTEAFF. In DNA form, the CDR3 reads TGCAGCGTTGAAACGGCCCTTAACACTGAAGCTTTCTTT.

This clonotype appeared many times. This sequence joins TRBV7-8 and TRBJ2-7; D call uncertain. The CDR3 is made up of 15 amino acids. Germline V gene data show CDR1 as SGHVS and CDR2 as FQNEAQ. The V end lost 3 bases, the J end lost 2 bases, and 14 bases lay between the germline ends. The CDR3, as DNA: TGTGCCAGCAGCTTCGCGGAGCTTCAAACCTACGAGCAGTACTTC. It is translated as CASSFAELQTYEQYF.

This clonotype was counted once. J is TRBJ2-3 and V is TRBV9; D may be TRBD2 (6 bases). The V and J ends lost 3 bases and 5 bases respectively, with 16 bases between them. Germline V CDR1 and CDR2: SGDLS, YYNGEE. This CDR3 contains 15 residues. CDR3 amino acids: CASSARRDVEDTQYF. In nucleotides, the CDR3 is TGTGCCAGCAGCGCGCGGCGGGACGTGGAAGATACGCAGTATTTT.

This clonotype occurred a few times. The chain uses TRBV7-2 and TRBJ1-3; D not certain. CDR3 length: 13 amino acids. Germline V gene data show CDR1 as SGHTA and CDR2 as FQGNSA. V shed 5 bases and J shed 8 bases, with 13 bases lying between them. Here the CDR3 DNA reads TGTGCCAGCAGCGTCCACGGTGGGTACACCATATATTTT. Translated: CASSVHGGYTIYF.

This sequence joins TRBV10-3 and TRBJ1-2, with 7 bases matching TRBD1. The germline V gene encodes CDR1 ENHRY and CDR2 SYGVKD. The CDR3 is 15 amino acids. V was pared by 4 bases and J by 6 bases, with 11 bases of the junction left unmatched. This CDR3 reads CAISAPPGTVNGYTF. The CDR3 DNA follows: TGTGCCATCAGTGCCCCGCCCGGGACAGTTAATGGCTACACCTTC.